Listed here are 19 T cell receptor beta chains from one sample, sequenced in a study. Here immunoSEQ multiplex PCR was the method, and the copy in TCRdb shows in-frame clones only, minus some. The sample includes roughly 68,000 clones, around 93% seen only once; the top ten take around 4.5%. The source material was PBMCs. The receptors here all came from a man in his forties with rheumatoid arthritis.

Notes on this clone: Other DNA sequences in this sample translate to the same CDR3. V and J are TRBV3-1 (or the pseudogene TRBV3-2) and TRBJ1-5, with D perhaps TRBD1 (5 bases). Germline CDR1 and CDR2: LGHDT and YNNKEL (reference sequence). The CDR3 covers 13 residues. V lost 1 base, J lost 4 bases, and 5 bases lay in between. The CDR3 loop reads CASSQAGNQPQHF. DNA for the CDR3: TGTGCCAGCAGCCAAGCAGGGAATCAGCCCCAGCATTTT.

The chain combines TRBV7-8 with TRBJ1-6; 7 bases are shared with TRBD1. This CDR3 is 17 amino acids long. J was trimmed by 6 bases and V by 1 base; bases with no gene match: 9. Germline CDR1 SGHVS, CDR2 FQNEAQ. CDR3 amino acids: CASSLVTGAGSNSPLHF. CDR3 sequence (DNA): TGTGCCAGCAGCTTAGTTACAGGGGCCGGGAGTAATTCACCCCTCCACTTT.

The CDR3 loop reads CASSRRDRTYEQYF. In DNA, the CDR3 is TGTGCCAGCAGTCGCCGGGACAGAACCTACGAGCAGTACTTC. This chain connects TRBV28 to TRBJ2-7, with 7 nucleotides matching TRBD1. Germline-derived CDR1 and CDR2 are MDHEN and SYDVKM. The CDR3 is made up of 14 amino acids. V shed 5 bases, J shed 2 bases, and the junction held 6 bases outside the gene matches.

This clone was recorded only once. The rearrangement links TRBV11-2 to TRBJ1-4, with 7 bases lining up with TRBD1. Trimming cost V 3 bases and J 5 bases; bases outside gene matches: 6. CDR1 is SGHAT and CDR2 is FQNNGV in the germline V gene. The CDR3 runs to 15 residues. The chain's CDR3 is CASSLTGQRNEKLFF. CDR3 bases: TGTGCCAGCAGCTTGACGGGACAGAGGAATGAAAAACTGTTTTTT.

The V gene is TRBV29-1, the J gene TRBJ2-7; 14 bases map to TRBD2. CDR3 length: 13 amino acids. CDR1 SQVTM and CDR2 ANQGSEA come from the germline V gene. Trimming took 7 bases from V and 5 from J; bases not matched to a gene: 4. The CDR3 DNA is TGCAGCGGCTCGGGACTAGCGGGAGACGAGCAGTACTTC. It encodes CSGSGLAGDEQYF.

This sequence joins TRBV5-6 and TRBJ1-2; TRBD1 might be the D (6 bases). V dropped 4 bases and J dropped 8 bases, with 27 bases sitting between them. Germline assignment: CDR1 SGHDT and CDR2 YYEEEE. CDR3 size: 17 residues. The CDR3 is CASSGGKWTEALGGYTF. CDR3 coding DNA: TGTGCCAGCAGCGGAGGGAAATGGACAGAGGCCTTGGGCGGCTACACCTTC.

This chain uses TRBV9 with TRBJ2-1; 7 nucleotides agree with TRBD2. The CDR3 is 15 amino acids. The trim removed 6 bases at V and 5 bases at J, leaving 11 bases unmatched. Germline values: CDR1 SGDLS, CDR2 YYNGEE. CDR3 in amino acids: CASTLGNSGHNEQFF. The DNA of the CDR3 is TGTGCCAGCACCCTGGGAAATAGCGGGCACAATGAGCAGTTCTTC. Using reference TRBV9 and TRBJ2-1 for the parts outside the CDR3, the full variable domain is DSGVTQTPKHLITATGQRVTLRCSPRSGDLSVYWYQQSLDQGLQFLIQYYNGEERAKGNILERFSAQQFPDLHSELNLSSLELGDSALYFCASTLGNSGHNEQFFGPGTRLTVL.

The rearrangement links TRBV6-5 to TRBJ2-1; the match to TRBD1 covers 11 bases. The CDR3 covers 15 residues. Germline V gene data show CDR1 as MNHEY and CDR2 as SVGAGI. The trim removed 3 bases at V and 5 bases at J, leaving 3 bases unmatched. Here the CDR3 reads CASSYGTGGNNEQFF. The CDR3 region has the DNA TGTGCCAGCAGTTATGGGACAGGGGGGAACAATGAGCAGTTCTTC.

J is TRBJ1-5 and V is TRBV6-2 or TRBV6-3; no clear D. Deletions cut 2 bases from V and 11 bases from J, with 13 bases between. Germline CDR1 MNHEY, CDR2 SVGEGT. CDR3 length: 13 residues. Here the CDR3 DNA reads TGTGCCAGCAGTTACGGCCGGGAAGGGTCCCAGCATTTT. It translates to CASSYGREGSQHF.

The chain carries TRBV7-8 and TRBJ2-4; D tentatively reads TRBD1 or TRBD2 (5 bases each). Germline loops: CDR1 SGHVS, CDR2 FQNEAQ. Trimming removed 2 bases from V and 1 base from J, with 12 bases in between. CDR3 length: 16 residues. The CDR3 sequence: CASSLNKGTAKNIQYF. CDR3 coding DNA: TGTGCCAGCAGCTTAAACAAAGGGACGGCCAAAAACATTCAGTACTTC.

The J gene is TRBJ1-6, the V gene TRBV9; D is uncertain. V shed 1 base and J shed 5 bases, with 10 bases lying between them. Germline CDR1 reads SGDLS; CDR2 reads YYNGEE. The CDR3 covers 15 residues. CDR3 sequence: CASSVSPGNNSPLHF. The CDR3 DNA reads TGTGCCAGCAGCGTATCCCCGGGGAATAATTCACCCCTCCACTTT.

The V and J genes are TRBV18 and TRBJ2-1; the match to TRBD2 covers 11 bases. CDR3 length: 16 amino acids. CDR1 is KGHSH, CDR2 LQKENI, per germline. The V gene end was trimmed by 3 bases and the J gene end by 4 bases; junction bases not matched to a gene: 5. CDR3 sequence: CASSPVAGGPYNEQFF. The CDR3 DNA reads as TGTGCCAGCTCACCGGTAGCGGGAGGGCCATACAATGAGCAGTTCTTC.

The chain carries TRBV27 and TRBJ2-7, with D uncertain. The CDR3 runs 11 residues. V was clipped by 2 bases and J by 6 bases, with 5 bases between them. The germline CDR1 and CDR2 sequences are MNHEY and SMNVEV (reference sequence). Here the CDR3 reads CASSLRVEQYF. The CDR3 DNA sequence: TGTGCCAGCAGTTTAAGGGTCGAGCAGTACTTC.

Turning to this clone: Within the sample, other DNA sequences also encode this same CDR3. The chain couples TRBV7-8 to TRBJ2-7; D remains unclear. The V and J ends lost 1 base and 3 bases respectively, with 7 bases between them. The CDR3 totals 13 residues. Germline V gene sequence: CDR1 SGHVS, CDR2 FQNEAQ. The DNA of the CDR3 is TGTGCCAGCAGCTTAGGTTTAGACTACGAGCAGTACTTC. Its translation: CASSLGLDYEQYF.

The chain joins TRBV15 to TRBJ2-7; D possibly corresponds to TRBD2 (7 bases). V dropped 4 bases and J dropped 2 bases, with 18 bases sitting between them. CDR3 length equals 16 residues. The germline gives CDR1 LNHNV, CDR2 YYDKDF (reference sequence). This chain's CDR3 is CATSTRGGQGTYEQYF. The DNA for the CDR3 is TGTGCCACCAGCACAAGGGGGGGGCAAGGGACCTACGAGCAGTACTTC. Full variable domain (remainder filled in from reference TRBV15 and TRBJ2-7): DAMVIQNPRYQVTQFGKPVTLSCSQTLNHNVMYWYQQKSSQAPKLLFHYYDKDFNNEADTPDNFQSRRPNTSFCFLDIRSPGLGDTAMYLCATSTRGGQGTYEQYFGPGTRLTVT.

The rearrangement links TRBV28 to TRBJ1-2; possible D gene TRBD1, 5 bases. This CDR3 spans 12 amino acids. Germline V gene lookup returns CDR1 MDHEN and CDR2 SYDVKM. V lost 6 bases and J lost 7, with 12 bases in between. In DNA, the CDR3 is TGTGCCAGCAGAATTGGGGGACGTGGCTACACCTTC. Its protein product is CASRIGGRGYTF.

The chain links TRBV6-2 or TRBV6-3 to TRBJ1-1, with D possibly being TRBD1 (6 bases). The CDR3 has 14 residues. V was trimmed by 5 bases and J by 1 base, leaving 11 bases between them. The germline CDR1 and CDR2 sequences are MNHEY and SVGEGT. This chain's CDR3 is CASSRRTANTEAFF. CDR3 sequence (DNA): TGTGCCAGCAGTCGCCGGACAGCGAACACTGAAGCTTTCTTT.

The rearrangement joins TRBV7-9 to TRBJ2-1, with D possibly being TRBD2 (6 bases). CDR1 and CDR2 from the germline V gene are SEHNR and FQNEAQ (reference sequence). The CDR3 totals 12 residues. Trimming left V 1 base short and J 10 bases short, with 8 bases between. CDR3 DNA sequence: TGTGCCAGCAGCTTAGTAGGACTAGAGCAGTTCTTC. Translation gives CASSLVGLEQFF.

This clone was counted a single time. The chain couples TRBV6-5 to TRBJ1-2; D gene uncertain. This CDR3 region has 14 residues. V was cut by 4 bases and J by 1 base, with 10 bases left in between. Looked up from germline, CDR1 is MNHEY and CDR2 is SVGAGI. DNA of the CDR3: TGTGCCAGCAGTTCCAAAACGGGTAACTATGGCTACACCTTC. Residues: CASSSKTGNYGYTF.